This T cell receptor (beta chain) was captured by sequencing in a study of Graves' ophthalmopathy and Graves' hyperthyroidism. The CDR3 runs 17 residues. The germline CDR1 and CDR2 sequences are SGHTA and FQGNSA. V shed 1 base and J shed 2 bases, with 17 bases lying between them. RNA transcripts served as template for amplifying TCR beta CDR3 sequences. Second-round multiplex PCR came after a first-round RT-PCR that employed HTBI primers. TCRdb fed the multiplex PCR reads into MiXCR, producing one record per CDR3 protein. The sample holds 600,000 to 700,000 distinct CDR3 sequences; roughly 41% are singletons and the top ten take 3.3%. Ophthalmopathy cases showed moderate-to-severe activity, scoring CAS ≥3 and NOSPECS ≥4, with duration under 3 months. Patients with other autoimmune diseases, uncontrolled infections, pregnancy or lactation were excluded. This clonotype was counted at least ten times.

This chain joins TRBV7-2 and TRBJ1-2; D unresolved. The sequence was collected from an adult man with Graves' ophthalmopathy. Sequencing was carried out using peripheral blood. This chain's CDR3 is CASSLGGAGLGNYGYTF. The DNA for the CDR3 is TGTGCCAGCAGCTTAGGAGGAGCGGGGTTAGGAAACTATGGCTACACCTTC.